This TCR beta chain was captured by sequencing in a study of T cell responses to AZD1222 COVID-19 vaccine. Generated by immunoSEQ multiplex PCR, the TCRdb table keeps only in-frame clones and is missing some. This sample has roughly 150,000 clones, with 80% to 95% found just once. Overall study findings and caveats: An increase in Spike-specific TCR breadth and depth was observed after two AZD1222 doses.

A single count supports this clone. Its specificity is not known. Per germline, CDR1 GTSNPN and CDR2 SVGIG (reference sequence). This CDR3 has 13 residues. Trimming pared 6 bases from V and 0 bases from J, leaving 11 bases between. The source of this sequence is an adult in good health. The chain employs TRBV30 and TRBJ1-1; D not resolved. The specimen was peripheral blood, collected on day 0 of AZD1222 vaccination. The CDR3 DNA follows: TGTGCCTGTCGATCTGGAGTGAACACTGAAGCTTTCTTT. Amino acid sequence: CACRSGVNTEAFF.